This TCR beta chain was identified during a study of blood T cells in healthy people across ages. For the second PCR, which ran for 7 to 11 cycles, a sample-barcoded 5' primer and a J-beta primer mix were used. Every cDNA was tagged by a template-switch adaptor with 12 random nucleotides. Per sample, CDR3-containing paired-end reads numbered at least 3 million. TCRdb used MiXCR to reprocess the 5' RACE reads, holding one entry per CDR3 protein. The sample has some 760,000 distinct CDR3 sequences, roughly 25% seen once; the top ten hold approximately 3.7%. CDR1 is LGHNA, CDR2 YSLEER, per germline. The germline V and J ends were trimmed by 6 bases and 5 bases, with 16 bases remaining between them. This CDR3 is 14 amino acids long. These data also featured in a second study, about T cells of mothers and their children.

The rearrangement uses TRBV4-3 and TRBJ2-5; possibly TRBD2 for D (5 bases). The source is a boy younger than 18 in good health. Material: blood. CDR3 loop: CASRSGLAVETQYF. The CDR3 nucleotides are TGCGCCAGCAGGTCCGGGCTAGCTGTGGAGACCCAGTACTTC.